What follows describes a single T cell receptor beta chain. The source of the sample is a study of patients and donors after allogeneic stem cell transplantation. The V gene lost 1 base and the J gene lost 6 bases, with 12 bases spanning the gap. The CDR3 covers 15 residues. Germline values: CDR1 LGHNA, CDR2 YSLEER. A single record per CDR3 protein comes from TCRdb applying MiXCR to the RT-PCR reads. The top ten clones hold 6% of a sample with about 960,000 distinct CDR3 sequences, approximately 19% of them seen once. Material: blood, either unsorted or a sorted T cell fraction (not recorded which). The sequence came from a human donor who was either an allogeneic HSCT recipient or a stem cell or donor lymphocyte infusion donor (not recorded which). It is not recorded whose cells these are; they may come from a transplant donor. V and J are TRBV4-3 and TRBJ1-4, with D unclear. For the CDR3, the DNA is TGCGCCAGCAGCCAAGTAAGGCGAGCCGATGAAAAACTGTTTTTT. Translating it yields CASSQVRRADEKLFF.